This TCR beta chain was captured by sequencing in a study of blood T cell repertoires in COVID-19 (dated by TCRdb to 2020 to 2021). General notes on the study: The collaborator samples originated in the United States, Italy and Spain and spanned the acute and convalescent phases of COVID-19. The prospective study material was composed of cDNA or gDNA derived from T cells, B-cell-depleted T cells, or PBMCs. Subjects who had been exposed to COVID-19, were actively infected with it, or had recovered from it provided the deeply sampled blood TCRbeta repertoires that made up the dataset. A freely available public database, intended as a resource for researchers studying the immune response to SARS-CoV-2, is where the repertoires were released. The samples were drawn from the first 160 participants of the ongoing ImmuneRACE study and from 950 to 1,500 subjects provided by 6 global collaborators. Nearly every sample came with metadata listing a de-identified subject ID, COVID-19 status, age in years and sex. Where HLA class I and class II types were available, the types were taken from metadata supplied by the sample provider, not from assay-based typing.

The collaborating institutions used their own protocols to collect whole blood in K2EDTA tubes. For TCRbeta analysis, collaborators shipped samples as frozen whole blood, isolated PBMCs, or DNA extracted from either of those sample types. The immunoSEQ Assay, a bias-controlled multiplex PCR, was used to amplify TCRbeta CDR3 regions from genomic DNA. In the source study's methods: Nucleated cell counts per sample were estimated from amplification of reference gene primers within the assay. To quantify the absolute abundance of each unique TCRbeta CDR3 rearrangement, sequence reads were collapsed and filtered. For each sample, productive Simpson clonality was calculated by taking the square root of Simpson's diversity index across productive rearrangements. Here the immuneACCESS table is served through TCRdb, limited to in-frame sequences with V and J called. Missing clones are a known gap in these copies; in checked studies unresolved V genes cover under half, and the rest lacks a known reason. The DNA gave D and trimming, while V, J and clone size come from that table. This sample lists 20,000 to 30,000 clones; approximately 80% were detected once. The ten largest account for roughly 16% of the sample.

Here is what the overall study found, with its caveats: The amount of clinical and demographic metadata varied by source and participant and was provided uncurated.

A word on this clone: This clone's antigen is unknown. Nothing much larger sits one base from this clone, and base qualities are not available.

This TCR was recovered from a man older than 75 with active or convalescent COVID-19. The sequenced sample was peripheral blood.

The encoded CDR3 is CASTPDSLVGEQFF. The bases are TGTGCCAGCACCCCGGACAGTTTGGTGGGGGAGCAGTTCTTC. This chain is built from TRBV6-5 and TRBJ2-1, with TRBD1 perhaps the D gene, on 6 matching bases. CDR1 and CDR2 (MNHEY, SVGAGI) derive from the germline V gene. Trimming at the junction amounts to 7 bases on V and 10 bases on J, and the germline ends lie 20 bases apart. Its CDR3 holds 14 amino acids, cysteine through phenylalanine. The retained sequence is limited to the CDR3, 42 bases, with the frame set at the first base.